This T cell receptor beta chain was captured in a study of blood T cells in healthy people across ages. Per germline, CDR1 GTSNPN and CDR2 SVGIG (reference sequence). The CDR3 has 11 amino acids. A second PCR of about 6 to 12 cycles used a sample-barcoded 5' primer and a J-beta primer mix. MiXCR, applied by TCRdb to the 5' RACE reads, yields one record per CDR3 protein. The repertoire holds over 550,000 distinct CDR3 sequences, with less than 35% as singletons. Study outcomes and limitations: When set beside aged donors, long-lived donors presented more naive CD4+ cells and higher diversity. The CMV status of each donor remained undetermined, and this could have confounded shifts in expanded clonotypes.

As to this clonotype: The antigen is unknown. The junction departs from germline at one end; a sequencing error may be responsible.

Staff drew roughly 10 milliliters of peripheral blood from each donor. The sample taken for sequencing was blood. This sequence was found in a woman older than 75 in good health. This sequence joins TRBV30 and TRBJ2-3, with D unclear. This chain's CDR3 is CAWSDPDPQYF. In DNA form, the CDR3 reads TGTGCCTGGAGTGACCCAGATCCGCAGTATTTT.